The rows below give T cell receptor beta chains drawn from one sample of a study of blood T cells in healthy people across ages. MiXCR, run by TCRdb on the 5' RACE reads, gives a single entry per CDR3 protein. The sample has 850,000 to 1,300,000 distinct CDR3 sequences, under 55% seen once. Sample: blood. The source of these receptors is a woman aged 60-75 years in good health. Both conserved end residues are part of each CDR3. A D gene is named only where the DNA matches it firmly. Clone sizes are given selectively: once, few, many, or a class where the clone is expanded.

D gene	V gene	CDR3 length	J gene	clone size	CDR3 DNA	CDR3 protein
TRBD1	TRBV9	15	TRBJ1-1	few	TGTGCCAGCAGCACGACGACAGGGAAAAACACTGAAGCTTTCTTT	CASSTTTGKNTEAFF
NA	TRBV29-1	15	TRBJ2-7	many	TGCAGCGTTTTCAATCCGGACAGTTCCTCTTTCGAGCAGTACTTC	CSVFNPDSSSFEQYF
TRBD2	TRBV6-1	15	TRBJ2-1	NA	TGTGCCAGCAGTGATAGCGGGAGGGCCTTAAATGAGCAGTTCTTC	CASSDSGRALNEQFF
NA	TRBV5-1	15	TRBJ2-1	many	TGCGCCAGCAGCCCCGGGGTAGGTCTCCACAATGAGCAGTTCTTC	CASSPGVGLHNEQFF
NA	TRBV29-1	13	TRBJ2-1	many	TGCAGCGGTCAGGGGGGGGTATCGGGTGAGCAGTTCTTC	CSGQGGVSGEQFF
NA	TRBV11-1	18	TRBJ1-5	NA	TGTGCCAGCAGCTCAAACCCAGGCCCCAGGTATTGCAATCAGCCCCAGCATTTT	CASSSNPGPRYCNQPQHF
NA	TRBV29-1	15	TRBJ2-7	NA	TGCAGCGTTGTTCGTGGCCGGAGCTCCTACAATGAGCAGTACTTC	CSVVRGRSSYNEQYF
TRBD1	TRBV20-1	13	TRBJ2-3	NA	TGCAGTTCCCCGGACAGGGTGTCGAATACGCAGTATTTT	CSSPDRVSNTQYF
TRBD1	TRBV2	16	TRBJ2-6	NA	TGTGCCAGCAGCCAGGGGGCGACTGGTGGGGCCAACGTCCCGACTTTC	CASSQGATGGANVPTF
TRBD2	TRBV7-6	20	TRBJ2-1	few	TGTGCCAGCAGCTTAATGGACACACTAGCGGGAGGTTTAGAGCGCAATGAGCAGTTCTTC	CASSLMDTLAGGLERNEQFF